This T cell receptor beta chain appears in the sequencing data of a study of cytomegalovirus exposure and HLA in healthy donors. Both 60 Vbeta primers and 13 Jbeta primers went into the PCR. Produced via immunoSEQ multiplex PCR; TCRdb's table is partial and in-frame only. The sample lists fewer than 200,000 clones, 82% occurring once. This CDR3 has 17 amino acids. The V end was cut by 2 bases, the J end by 8 bases, with 22 bases between. Germline values: CDR1 SGHRS, CDR2 YFSETQ. This clone appeared once. The V gene is TRBV5-1, the J gene TRBJ1-4, with a tentative D call TRBD1 (6 bases). This TCR came from a male donor in good health and CMV-seronegative. Specimen: PBMCs. The DNA for the CDR3 is TGCGCCAGCAGCTTACAGGGCACGAAGGAAGCTAGCGAAAAACTGTTTTTT. Its protein is CASSLQGTKEASEKLFF.